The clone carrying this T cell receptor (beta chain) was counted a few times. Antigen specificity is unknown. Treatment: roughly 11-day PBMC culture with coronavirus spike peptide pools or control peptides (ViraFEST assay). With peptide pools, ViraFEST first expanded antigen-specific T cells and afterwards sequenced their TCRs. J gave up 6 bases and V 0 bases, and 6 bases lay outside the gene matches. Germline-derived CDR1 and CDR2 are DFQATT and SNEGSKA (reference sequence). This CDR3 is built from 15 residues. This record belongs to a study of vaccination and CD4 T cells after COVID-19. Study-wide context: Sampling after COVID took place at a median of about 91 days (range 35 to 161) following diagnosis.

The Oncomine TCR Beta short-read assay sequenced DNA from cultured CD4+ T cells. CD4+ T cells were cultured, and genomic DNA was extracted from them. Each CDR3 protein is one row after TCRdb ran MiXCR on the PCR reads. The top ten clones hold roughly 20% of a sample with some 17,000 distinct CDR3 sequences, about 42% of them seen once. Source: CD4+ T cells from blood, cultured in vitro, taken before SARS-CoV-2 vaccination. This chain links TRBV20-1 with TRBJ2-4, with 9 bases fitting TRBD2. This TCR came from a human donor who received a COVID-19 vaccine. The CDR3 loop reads CSARDGAGGGNIQYF. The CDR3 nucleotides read TGCAGTGCTAGAGATGGAGCGGGGGGTGGAAACATTCAGTACTTC.